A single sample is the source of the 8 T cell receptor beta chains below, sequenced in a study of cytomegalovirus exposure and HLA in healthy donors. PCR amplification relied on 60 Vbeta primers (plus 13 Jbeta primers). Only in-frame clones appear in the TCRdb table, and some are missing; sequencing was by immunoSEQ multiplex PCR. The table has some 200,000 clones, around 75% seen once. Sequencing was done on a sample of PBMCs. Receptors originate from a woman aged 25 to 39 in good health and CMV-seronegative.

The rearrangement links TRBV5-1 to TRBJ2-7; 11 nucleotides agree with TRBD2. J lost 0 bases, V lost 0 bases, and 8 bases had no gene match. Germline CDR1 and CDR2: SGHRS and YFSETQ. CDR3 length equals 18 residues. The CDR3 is CASSLEGTSGPRSYEQYF. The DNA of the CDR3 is TGCGCCAGCAGCTTGGAAGGGACTAGCGGCCCACGCTCCTACGAGCAGTACTTC.

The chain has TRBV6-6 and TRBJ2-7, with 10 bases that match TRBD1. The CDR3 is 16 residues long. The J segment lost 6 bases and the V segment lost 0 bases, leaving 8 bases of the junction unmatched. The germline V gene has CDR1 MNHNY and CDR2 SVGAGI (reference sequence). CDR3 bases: TGTGCCAGCAGTTACTCCGCAGGCGACAGGGGGCGCGAGCAGTACTTC. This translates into CASSYSAGDRGREQYF.

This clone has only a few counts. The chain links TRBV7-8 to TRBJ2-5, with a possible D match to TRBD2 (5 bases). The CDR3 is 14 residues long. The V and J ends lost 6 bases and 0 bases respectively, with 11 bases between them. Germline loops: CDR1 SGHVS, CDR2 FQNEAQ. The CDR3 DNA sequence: TGTGCCAGCAGAAGAGGGATCTACCAAGAGACCCAGTACTTC. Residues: CASRRGIYQETQYF.

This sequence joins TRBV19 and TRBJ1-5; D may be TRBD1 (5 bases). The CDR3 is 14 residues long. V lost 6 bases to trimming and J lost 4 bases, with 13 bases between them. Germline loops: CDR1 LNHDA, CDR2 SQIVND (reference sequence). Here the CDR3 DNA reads TGTGCCAGTAGGGGACTCAGGTTAAATCAGCCCCAGCATTTT. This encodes CASRGLRLNQPQHF.

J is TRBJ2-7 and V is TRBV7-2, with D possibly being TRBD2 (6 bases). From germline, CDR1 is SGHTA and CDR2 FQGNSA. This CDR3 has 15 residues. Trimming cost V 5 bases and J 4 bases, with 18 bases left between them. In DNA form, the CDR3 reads TGTGCCAGCAGCGAGTCGACTAGTCCCTTGTACGAGCAGTACTTC. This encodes CASSESTSPLYEQYF.

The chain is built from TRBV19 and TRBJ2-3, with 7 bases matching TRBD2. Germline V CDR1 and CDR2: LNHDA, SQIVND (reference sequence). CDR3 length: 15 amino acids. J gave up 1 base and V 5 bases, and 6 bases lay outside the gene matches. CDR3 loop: CASSPTGGGTDTQYF. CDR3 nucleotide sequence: TGTGCCAGTAGTCCGACGGGGGGTGGCACAGATACGCAGTATTTT.

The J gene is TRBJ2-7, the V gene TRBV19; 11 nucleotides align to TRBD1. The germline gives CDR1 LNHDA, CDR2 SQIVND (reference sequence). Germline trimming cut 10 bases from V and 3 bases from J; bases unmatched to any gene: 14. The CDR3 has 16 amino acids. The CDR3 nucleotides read TGTGCCACTTCCATCTCAGGACAGGGGGCCCTCTACGAGCAGTACTTC. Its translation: CATSISGQGALYEQYF.

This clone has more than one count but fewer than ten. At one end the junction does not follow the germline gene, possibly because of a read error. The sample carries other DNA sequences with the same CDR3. The CDR3 nucleotides read TGTGCCAGTAGCATAGGGACAGACAATCAGCCCCAGCATTTT. It specifies CASSIGTDNQPQHF. The V and J genes are TRBV19 and TRBJ1-5; TRBD1 matches 7 bases. Germline V gene sequence: CDR1 LNHDA, CDR2 SQIVND (reference sequence). The CDR3 is 14 residues long.